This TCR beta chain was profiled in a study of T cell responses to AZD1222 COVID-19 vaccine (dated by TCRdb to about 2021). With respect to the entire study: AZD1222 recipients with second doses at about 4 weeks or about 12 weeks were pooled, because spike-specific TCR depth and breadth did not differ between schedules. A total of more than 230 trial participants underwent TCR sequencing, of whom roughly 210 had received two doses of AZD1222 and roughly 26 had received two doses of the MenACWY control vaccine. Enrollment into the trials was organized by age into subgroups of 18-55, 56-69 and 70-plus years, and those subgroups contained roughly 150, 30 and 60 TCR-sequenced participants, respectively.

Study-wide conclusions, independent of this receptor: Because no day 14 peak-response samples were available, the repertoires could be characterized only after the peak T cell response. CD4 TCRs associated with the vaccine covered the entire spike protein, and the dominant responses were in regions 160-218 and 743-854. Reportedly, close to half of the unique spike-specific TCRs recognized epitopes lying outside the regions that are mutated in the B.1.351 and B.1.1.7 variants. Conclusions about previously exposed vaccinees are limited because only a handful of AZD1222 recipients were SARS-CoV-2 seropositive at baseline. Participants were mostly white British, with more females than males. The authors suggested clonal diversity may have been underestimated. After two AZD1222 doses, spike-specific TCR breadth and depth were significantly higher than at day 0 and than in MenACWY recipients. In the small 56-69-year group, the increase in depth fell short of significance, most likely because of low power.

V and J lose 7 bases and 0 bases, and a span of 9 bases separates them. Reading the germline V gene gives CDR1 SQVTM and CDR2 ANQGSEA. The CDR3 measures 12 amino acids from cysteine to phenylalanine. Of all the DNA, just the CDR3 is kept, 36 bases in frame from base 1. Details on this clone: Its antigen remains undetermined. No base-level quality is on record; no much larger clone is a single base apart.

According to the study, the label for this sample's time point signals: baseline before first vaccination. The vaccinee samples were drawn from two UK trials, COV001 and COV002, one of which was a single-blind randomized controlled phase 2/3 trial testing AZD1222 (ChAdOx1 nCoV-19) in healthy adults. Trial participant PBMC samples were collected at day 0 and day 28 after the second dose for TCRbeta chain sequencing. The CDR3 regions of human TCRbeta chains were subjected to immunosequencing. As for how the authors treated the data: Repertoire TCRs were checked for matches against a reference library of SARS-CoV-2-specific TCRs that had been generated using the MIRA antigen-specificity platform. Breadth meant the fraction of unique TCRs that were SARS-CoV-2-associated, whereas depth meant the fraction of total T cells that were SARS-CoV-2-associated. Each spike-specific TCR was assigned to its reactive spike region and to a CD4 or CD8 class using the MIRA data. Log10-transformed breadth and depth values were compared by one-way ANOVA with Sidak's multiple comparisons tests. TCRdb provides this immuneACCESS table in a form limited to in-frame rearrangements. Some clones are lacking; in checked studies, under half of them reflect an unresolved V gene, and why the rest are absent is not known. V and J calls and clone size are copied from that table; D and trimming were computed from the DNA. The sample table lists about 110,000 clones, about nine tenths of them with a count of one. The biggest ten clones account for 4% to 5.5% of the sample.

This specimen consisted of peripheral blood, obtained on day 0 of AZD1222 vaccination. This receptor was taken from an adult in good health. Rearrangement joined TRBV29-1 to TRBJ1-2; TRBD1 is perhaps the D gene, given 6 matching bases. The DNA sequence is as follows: TGCAGCGCAGGGGAAACTAACTATGGCTACACCTTC. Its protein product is CSAGETNYGYTF.